This T cell receptor (beta chain) is drawn from a study of T cells in Graves' hyperthyroidism and ophthalmopathy. This clonotype showed up many times. What it recognizes is unknown. Looked up from germline, CDR1 is LGHNA and CDR2 is YNFKEQ. Trimming took 0 bases from V and 6 from J; bases not matched to a gene: 7. The CDR3 sequence is 15 residues long. General study findings and limits: Most clonotypes that expanded in the thyroid above 0.001 also showed up in blood.

It was RNA transcripts that yielded the amplified TCR beta CDR3 regions. The HTBI primer set was used in a first-round RT-PCR of the TCR CDR3. TCRdb recomputed calls from the multiplex PCR reads with MiXCR, one row per CDR3 protein. Found here are some 98,000 distinct CDR3 sequences, about 40% of them singletons; the top ten hold roughly 10%. Sequencing was done on a sample of peripheral blood or thyroid tissue (not recorded which). The receptor was derived from a woman aged 25 to 39 with Graves' hyperthyroidism. This sequence joins TRBV4-2 and TRBJ2-7; 8 nucleotides match TRBD2. The CDR3 region has the DNA TGTGCCAGCAGCCAAGAAGCAGCGGGAGCGGGCGAGCAGTACTTC. This translates into CASSQEAAGAGEQYF.